The rows below give T cell receptor beta chains drawn from one sample of a study of cytomegalovirus exposure and HLA in healthy donors. Generated by immunoSEQ multiplex PCR, the TCRdb table keeps only in-frame clones and is missing some. The sample includes 56,000 or so clones, roughly nine tenths of them seen just once. Sequencing was performed on PBMCs. The receptors here all came from a man aged 18 to 30 in good health and CMV-seronegative. Both conserved end residues are part of each CDR3. Each record gives: clone size, D gene, J gene, V gene, CDR3 protein, CDR3 DNA. D genes are given only for firm matches. Rows give clone size only sometimes, using once, few, many, or a class for an expanded clone.

NA | NA | TRBJ2-7 | TRBV6-1 | CASLKQEYYYEQYF | TGTGCCAGCCTTAAACAGGAATACTACTACGAGCAGTACTTC
NA | NA | TRBJ2-2 | TRBV5-4 | CASSGETPMNTGELFF | TGTGCCAGCAGCGGGGAGACTCCGATGAACACCGGGGAGCTGTTTTTT
NA | TRBD1 | TRBJ2-7 | TRBV18 | CASSPRDRASYEQYF | TGTGCCAGCTCACCGCGGGACAGGGCCTCCTACGAGCAGTACTTC
NA | TRBD1 | TRBJ2-3 | TRBV5-6 | CASSFGTGVSTQYF | TGTGCCAGCAGCTTCGGGACAGGGGTCTCGACGCAGTATTTT
NA | NA | TRBJ1-1 | TRBV19 | CASSIGRVEAFF | TGTGCCAGTAGTATAGGGAGGGTTGAAGCTTTCTTT
NA | NA | TRBJ1-1 | TRBV7-2 | CASSFLNTEAFF | TGTGCCAGCAGCTTTTTAAACACTGAAGCTTTCTTT
NA | NA | TRBJ1-6 | TRBV5-6 | CASSLGGNSPLHF | TGTGCCAGCAGCTTGGGAGGGAATTCACCCCTCCACTTT
once | NA | TRBJ1-1 | TRBV28 | CASSFGLQSQAFF | TGTGCCAGCAGTTTTGGGCTACAGAGCCAAGCTTTCTTT
NA | NA | TRBJ2-2 | TRBV7-9 | CASSFRAGGTGELFF | TGTGCCAGCAGCTTCAGGGCCGGGGGCACCGGGGAGCTGTTTTTT
NA | TRBD2 | TRBJ2-3 | TRBV2 | CASSFSGATDTQYF | TGTGCCAGCAGTTTTAGCGGGGCCACAGATACGCAGTATTTT
once | NA | TRBJ2-7 | TRBV10-1 | CASIFEQYF | TGCGCCAGTATCTTCGAGCAGTACTTC
NA | TRBD2 | TRBJ2-1 | TRBV2 | CASMRTSGTYNEQFF | TGTGCCAGCATGAGGACTAGCGGGACGTACAATGAGCAGTTCTTC
NA | TRBD1 | TRBJ1-1 | TRBV2 | CATIRTGFDPFPEAFF | TGTGCCACCATCCGGACAGGGTTTGACCCCTTCCCTGAAGCTTTCTTT
NA | NA | TRBJ2-2 | TRBV5-1 | CASSSPTFRELFF | TGCGCCAGCAGCTCTCCGACATTCCGGGAGCTGTTTTTT
NA | NA | TRBJ1-2 | TRBV27 | CASSLTGLTRGYTF | TGTGCCAGCAGTTTGACAGGTTTAACTCGGGGCTACACCTTC
NA | TRBD2 | TRBJ2-2 | TRBV7-2 | CASRAGLAGVGELFF | TGTGCCAGCAGGGCGGGACTAGCGGGAGTCGGGGAGCTGTTTTTT
NA | NA | TRBJ2-1 | TRBV7-9 | CASSRTEDYEQFF | TGTGCCAGCAGCCGAACCGAGGACTACGAGCAGTTCTTC
NA | NA | TRBJ1-2 | TRBV27 | CASSFKDNNYGYTF | TGTGCCAGCAGTTTCAAGGACAATAACTATGGCTACACCTTC
NA | TRBD2 | TRBJ2-1 | TRBV6-4 | CASSEDPSGGYNEQFF | TGTGCCAGCAGTGAGGACCCTAGCGGGGGCTACAATGAGCAGTTCTTC
NA | TRBD1 | TRBJ2-2 | TRBV7-8 | CASSPRGTGVTGELFF | TGTGCCAGCAGCCCTCGGGGGACAGGGGTCACCGGGGAGCTGTTTTTT
NA | NA | TRBJ2-7 | TRBV28 | CASSLSSGIPPYEQYF | TGTGCCAGCAGTTTATCGTCGGGAATCCCCCCTTACGAGCAGTACTTC
NA | TRBD1 | TRBJ1-2 | TRBV6-5 | CASRTGTAYGYTF | TGTGCCAGCAGAACTGGGACAGCCTATGGCTACACCTTC
NA | NA | TRBJ2-7 | TRBV18 | CASSPGGRGSEYEQYF | TGTGCCAGCTCACCGGGGGGAAGGGGCTCGGAGTACGAGCAGTACTTC
NA | NA | TRBJ1-3 | TRBV6-6 | CASSYMQGIKNTIYF | TGTGCCAGCAGTTACATGCAGGGAATTAAGAACACCATATATTTT